A single sample gave rise to the 14 T cell receptor beta chains below, sequenced in a study of T cell responses to AZD1222 COVID-19 vaccine. Assay: immunoSEQ multiplex PCR; the TCRdb copy retains only in-frame clones and omits some. The table shows 150,000 or so clones, with about nine tenths occurring only once. The sample in question was peripheral blood, obtained on day 0 of AZD1222 vaccination. These receptors came from an adult in good health.

The genes are TRBV6-4 and TRBJ1-1; D not certain. From germline, CDR1 is MRHNA and CDR2 SNTAGT. This CDR3 spans 15 amino acids. V lost 3 bases, J lost 1 base, and 12 bases lay in between. CDR3 nucleotides: TGTGCCAGCAGTGAATCGGGTTACGGGAACACTGAAGCTTTCTTT. Translation gives CASSESGYGNTEAFF.

The CDR3 region has the DNA TGTGCCAGCAGTTCCCCGGGACAGAGCCATTACGAGCAGTACTTC. It specifies CASSSPGQSHYEQYF. The chain has TRBV27 and TRBJ2-7; TRBD1 agrees at 7 bases. Looked up from germline, CDR1 is MNHEY and CDR2 is SMNVEV (reference sequence). There are 15 residues in the CDR3. With V trimmed by 4 bases and J by 4 bases, 10 bases remained unmatched.

The gene calls are TRBV7-6 and TRBJ2-1; 13 nucleotides line up with TRBD2. Germline V gene lookup returns CDR1 SGHVS and CDR2 FNYEAQ. V was clipped by 1 base and J by 3 bases; unmatched bases: 6. CDR3 length: 18 amino acids. CDR3 in amino acids: CASSLETSGGPHYNEQFF. The CDR3, as DNA: TGTGCCAGCAGCTTAGAGACTAGCGGGGGGCCCCACTACAATGAGCAGTTCTTC.

The chain carries TRBV10-1 and TRBJ2-7, with D possibly TRBD2 on 7 matching bases. The CDR3 consists of 14 residues. The V gene's germline CDR1 is WNHNN and CDR2 SYGVQD (reference sequence). Trimming took off 3 bases at V and 6 bases at J, with 15 bases between the two ends. Written as DNA, the CDR3 is TGCGCCAGCAGTGATGGGGGGGCGACTCTCGAGCAGTACTTC. Amino acids: CASSDGGATLEQYF.

This sequence joins TRBV7-2 and TRBJ2-1, with D possibly being TRBD2 (5 bases). CDR1 is SGHTA and CDR2 is FQGNSA in the germline V gene. CDR3 size: 15 residues. With 3 bases removed from V and 3 bases from J, the gap between germline ends came to 12 bases. As DNA, the CDR3 is TGTGCCAGCAGCTTGGCGTATGGGAGCTACAATGAGCAGTTCTTC. Amino acids: CASSLAYGSYNEQFF.

The genes are TRBV7-9 and TRBJ1-1, with 7 nucleotides matching TRBD1. Germline V gene sequence: CDR1 SEHNR, CDR2 FQNEAQ (reference sequence). Trimming removed 1 base from V and 8 bases from J; junction bases left unmatched: 1. The CDR3 contains 12 residues. CDR3 loop: CASSLVGQEAFF. In DNA form, the CDR3 reads TGTGCCAGCAGCTTAGTGGGACAGGAAGCTTTCTTT.

The chain uses TRBV11-2 and TRBJ1-3; D is unresolved. V was trimmed by 2 bases and J by 1 base, leaving 0 bases between them. This CDR3 is built from 12 residues. Germline V gene lookup returns CDR1 SGHAT and CDR2 FQNNGV. CDR3 amino acids: CASSLSGNTIYF. The CDR3 DNA reads as TGTGCCAGCAGCTTATCTGGAAACACCATATATTTT. The full variable domain, rest sourced from reference TRBV11-2 and TRBJ1-3, is EAGVAQSPRYKIIEKRQSVAFWCNPISGHATLYWYQQILGQGPKLLIQFQNNGVVDDSQLPKDRFSAERLKGVDSTLKIQPAKLEDSAVYLCASSLSGNTIYFGEGSWLTVV.

The chain links TRBV7-2 to TRBJ1-3; tentative D call: TRBD1 (5 bases). The CDR3 is 15 residues long. V was cut by 5 bases and J by 0 bases, with 11 bases left in between. Germline V lookup: CDR1 SGHTA, CDR2 FQGNSA. For the CDR3, the DNA is TGTGCCAGCAGCCCCACGGGGGACTCTGGAAACACCATATATTTT. Translated: CASSPTGDSGNTIYF. The variable domain in full, completed from reference TRBV7-2 and TRBJ1-3, reads GAGVSQSPSNKVTEKGKDVELRCDPISGHTALYWYRQSLGQGLEFLIYFQGNSAPDKSGLPSDRFSAERTGGSVSTLTIQRTQQEDSAVYLCASSPTGDSGNTIYFGEGSWLTVV.

This chain links TRBV7-2 with TRBJ2-1; 7 bases line up with TRBD1. The ends lost 3 bases at V and 10 bases at J; junction bases unmatched: 9. The CDR3 loop spans 14 amino acids. Germline V gives CDR1 SGHTA, CDR2 FQGNSA. The CDR3 reads CASSLVTGTKEQFF. CDR3 coding DNA: TGTGCCAGCAGCTTGGTGACAGGGACGAAAGAGCAGTTCTTC.

V is TRBV21-1 and J is TRBJ1-6. TRBV21-1 is recorded as a pseudogene. The CDR3 length is 19 residues. The CDR3, as DNA: TGTGCCAGCAGCAAATCTCGAGGCCGGGGGCTGCCCTATAATTCACCCCTCCACTTT. Protein: CASSKSRGRGLPYNSPLHF.

V is TRBV10-3 and J is TRBJ1-4; TRBD1 aligns across 8 bases. J gave up 7 bases and V 5 bases, and 9 bases lay outside the gene matches. CDR1 and CDR2 from the germline V gene are ENHRY and SYGVKD. CDR3 length: 15 residues. CDR3: CAISKGTGGGEKLFF. In nucleotides, the CDR3 is TGTGCCATCAGTAAAGGGACAGGAGGGGGTGAAAAACTGTTTTTT.

CDR3 nucleotide sequence: TGTGCCAGCCACGGGGGGGTGGGCTATGGCTACACCTTC. It encodes CASHGGVGYGYTF. This rearrangement joins TRBV28 to TRBJ1-2; TRBD1 might be the D (5 bases). The length of the CDR3 is 13 residues. Germline V gene lookup returns CDR1 MDHEN and CDR2 SYDVKM. Deletions cut 8 bases from V and 4 bases from J, with 14 bases between.

The J gene is TRBJ1-5, the V gene TRBV28; 11 nucleotides align to TRBD1. The CDR3 spans 16 residues. Germline-derived CDR1 and CDR2 are MDHEN and SYDVKM. Losses at the gene ends were 1 base for V and 6 bases for J; bases not matched to a gene: 5. The CDR3 DNA is TGTGCCAGCAGTTTATACCGGGACAGGGGGATTCAGCCCCAGCATTTT. Amino acids: CASSLYRDRGIQPQHF.

This chain uses TRBV7-8 with TRBJ1-1, with D maybe TRBD1 (6 bases). Trimming removed 1 base at V and 7 bases at J, with 10 bases between. CDR3 length equals 13 residues. Germline CDR1 and CDR2: SGHVS and FQNEAQ. The CDR3 coding sequence is TGTGCCAGCAGCTTAGGAGGGGGGGTTGAAGCTTTCTTT. Amino acid sequence: CASSLGGGVEAFF.